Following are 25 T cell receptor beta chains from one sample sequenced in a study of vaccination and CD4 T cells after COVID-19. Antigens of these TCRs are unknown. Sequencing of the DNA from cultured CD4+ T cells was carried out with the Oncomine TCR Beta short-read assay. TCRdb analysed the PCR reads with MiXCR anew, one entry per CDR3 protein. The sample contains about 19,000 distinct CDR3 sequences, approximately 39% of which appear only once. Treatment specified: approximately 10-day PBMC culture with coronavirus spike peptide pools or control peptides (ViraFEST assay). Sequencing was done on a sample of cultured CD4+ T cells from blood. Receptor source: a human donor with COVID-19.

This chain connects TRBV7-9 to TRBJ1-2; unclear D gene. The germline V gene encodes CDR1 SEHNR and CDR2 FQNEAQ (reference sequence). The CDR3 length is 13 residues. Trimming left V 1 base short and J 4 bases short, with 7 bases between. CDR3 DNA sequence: TGTGCCAGCAGCTTAGAACAGAGCTATGGCTACACCTTC. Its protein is CASSLEQSYGYTF.

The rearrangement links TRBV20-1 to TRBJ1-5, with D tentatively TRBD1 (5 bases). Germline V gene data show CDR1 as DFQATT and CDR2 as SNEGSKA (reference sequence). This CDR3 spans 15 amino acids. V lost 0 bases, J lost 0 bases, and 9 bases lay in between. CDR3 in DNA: TGCAGTGCTAGAGATGGGGGTTATAGCAATCAGCCCCAGCATTTT. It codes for CSARDGGYSNQPQHF.

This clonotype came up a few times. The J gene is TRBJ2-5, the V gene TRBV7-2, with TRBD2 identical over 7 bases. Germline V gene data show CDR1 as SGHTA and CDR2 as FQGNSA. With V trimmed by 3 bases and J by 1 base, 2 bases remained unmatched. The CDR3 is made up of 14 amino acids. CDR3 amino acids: CASSLGGTQETQYF. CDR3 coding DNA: TGTGCCAGCAGCTTGGGAGGGACCCAAGAGACCCAGTACTTC.

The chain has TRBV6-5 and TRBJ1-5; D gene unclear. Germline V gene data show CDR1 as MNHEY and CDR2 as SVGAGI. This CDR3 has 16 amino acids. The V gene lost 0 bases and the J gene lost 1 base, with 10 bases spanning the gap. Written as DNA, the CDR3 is TGTGCCAGCAGTTACTCGAGAGGAGGGAGCAATCAGCCCCAGCATTTT. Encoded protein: CASSYSRGGSNQPQHF.

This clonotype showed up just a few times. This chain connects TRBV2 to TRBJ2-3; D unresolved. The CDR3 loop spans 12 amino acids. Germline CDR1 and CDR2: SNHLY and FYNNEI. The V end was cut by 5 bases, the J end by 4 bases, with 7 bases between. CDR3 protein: CASSSPPDTQYF. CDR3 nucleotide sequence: TGTGCCAGCAGTTCCCCTCCAGATACGCAGTATTTT.

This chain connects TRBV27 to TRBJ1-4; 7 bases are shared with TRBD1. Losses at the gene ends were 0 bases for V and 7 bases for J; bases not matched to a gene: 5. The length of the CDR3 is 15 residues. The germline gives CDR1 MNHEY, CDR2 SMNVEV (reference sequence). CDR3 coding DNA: TGTGCCAGCAGTTTATCGAGCAGGGGGAGTGAAAAACTGTTTTTT. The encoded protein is CASSLSSRGSEKLFF.

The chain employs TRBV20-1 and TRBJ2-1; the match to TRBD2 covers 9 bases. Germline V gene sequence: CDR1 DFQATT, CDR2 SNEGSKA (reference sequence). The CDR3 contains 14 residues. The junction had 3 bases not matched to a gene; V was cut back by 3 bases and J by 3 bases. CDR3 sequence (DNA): TGCAGTGCTAGTGCAGCGGGGGGCTACAATGAGCAGTTCTTC. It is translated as CSASAAGGYNEQFF.

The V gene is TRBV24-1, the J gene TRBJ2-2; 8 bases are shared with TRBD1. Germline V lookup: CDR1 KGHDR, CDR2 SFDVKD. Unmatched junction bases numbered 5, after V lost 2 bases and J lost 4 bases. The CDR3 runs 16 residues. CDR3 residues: CATSDWLDRATGELFF. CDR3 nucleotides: TGTGCCACCAGTGATTGGCTGGACAGGGCCACCGGGGAGCTGTTTTTT.

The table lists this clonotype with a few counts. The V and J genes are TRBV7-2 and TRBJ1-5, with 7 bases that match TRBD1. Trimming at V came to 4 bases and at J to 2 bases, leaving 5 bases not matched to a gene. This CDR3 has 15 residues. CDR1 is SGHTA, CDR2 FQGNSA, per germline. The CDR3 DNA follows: TGTGCCAGCAGCTACCCAGGGGGAGGCAATCAGCCCCAGCATTTT. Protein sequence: CASSYPGGGNQPQHF. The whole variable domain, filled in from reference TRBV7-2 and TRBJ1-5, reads GAGVSQSPSNKVTEKGKDVELRCDPISGHTALYWYRQSLGQGLEFLIYFQGNSAPDKSGLPSDRFSAERTGGSVSTLTIQRTQQEDSAVYLCASSYPGGGNQPQHFGDGTRLSIL.

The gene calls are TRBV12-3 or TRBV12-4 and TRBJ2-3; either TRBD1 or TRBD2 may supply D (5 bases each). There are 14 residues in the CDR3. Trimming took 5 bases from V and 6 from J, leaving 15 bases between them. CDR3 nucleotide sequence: TGTGCCAGCAGTCTCGCCGGGGCGCGGGATACGCAGTATTTT. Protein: CASSLAGARDTQYF.

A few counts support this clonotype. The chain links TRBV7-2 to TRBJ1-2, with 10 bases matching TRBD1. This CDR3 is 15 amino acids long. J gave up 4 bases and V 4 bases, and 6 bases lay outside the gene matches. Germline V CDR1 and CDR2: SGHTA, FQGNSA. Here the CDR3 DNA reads TGTGCCAGCAGCTCGACAGGGGGCGCAGGCTATGGCTACACCTTC. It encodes CASSSTGGAGYGYTF. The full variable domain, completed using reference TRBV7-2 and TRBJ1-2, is GAGVSQSPSNKVTEKGKDVELRCDPISGHTALYWYRQSLGQGLEFLIYFQGNSAPDKSGLPSDRFSAERTGGSVSTLTIQRTQQEDSAVYLCASSSTGGAGYGYTFGSGTRLTVV.

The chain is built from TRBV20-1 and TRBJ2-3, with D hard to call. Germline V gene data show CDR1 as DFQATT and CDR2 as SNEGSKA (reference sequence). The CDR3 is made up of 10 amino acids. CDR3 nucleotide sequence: TGCAGCCCGACCACAGATACGCAGTATTTT. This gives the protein CSPTTDTQYF.

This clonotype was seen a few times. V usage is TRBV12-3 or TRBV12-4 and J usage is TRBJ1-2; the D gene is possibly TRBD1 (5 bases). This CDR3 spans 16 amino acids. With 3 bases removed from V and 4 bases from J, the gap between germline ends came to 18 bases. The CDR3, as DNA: TGTGCCAGCAGTTTTGGGACGGGCCTTCAGGGCTATGGCTACACCTTC. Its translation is CASSFGTGLQGYGYTF.

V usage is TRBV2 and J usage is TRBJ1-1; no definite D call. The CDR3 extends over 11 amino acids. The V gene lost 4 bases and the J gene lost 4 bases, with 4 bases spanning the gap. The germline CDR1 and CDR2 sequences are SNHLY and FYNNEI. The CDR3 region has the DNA TGTGCCAGCAGTGGATTCACTGAAGCTTTCTTT. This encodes CASSGFTEAFF.

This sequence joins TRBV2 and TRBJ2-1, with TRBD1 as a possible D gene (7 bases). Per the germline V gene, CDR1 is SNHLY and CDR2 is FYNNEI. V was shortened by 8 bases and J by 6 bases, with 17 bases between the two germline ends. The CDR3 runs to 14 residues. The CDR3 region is CASGRRGQSNEQFF. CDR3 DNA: TGTGCCAGCGGGCGGAGGGGGCAAAGCAATGAGCAGTTCTTC.

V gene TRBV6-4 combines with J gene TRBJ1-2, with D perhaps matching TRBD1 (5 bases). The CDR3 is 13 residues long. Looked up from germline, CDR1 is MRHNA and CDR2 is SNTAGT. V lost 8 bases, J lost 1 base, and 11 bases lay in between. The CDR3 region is CASSGGVNYGYTF. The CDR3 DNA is TGTGCCAGCTCCGGGGGGGTTAACTATGGCTACACCTTC.

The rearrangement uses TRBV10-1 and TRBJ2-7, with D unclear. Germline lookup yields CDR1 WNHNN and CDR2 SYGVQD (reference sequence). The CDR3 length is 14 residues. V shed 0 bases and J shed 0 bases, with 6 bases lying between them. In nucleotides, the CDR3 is TGCGCCAGCAGTGAGTCTGGGGTCTCCTACGAGCAGTACTTC. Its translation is CASSESGVSYEQYF.

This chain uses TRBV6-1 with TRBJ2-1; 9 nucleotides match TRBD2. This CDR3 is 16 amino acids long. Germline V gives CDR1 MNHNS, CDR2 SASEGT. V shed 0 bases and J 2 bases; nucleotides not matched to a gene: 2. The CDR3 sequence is CASSEAAGGPYNEQFF. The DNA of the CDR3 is TGTGCCAGCAGTGAAGCGGCGGGGGGGCCCTACAATGAGCAGTTCTTC.

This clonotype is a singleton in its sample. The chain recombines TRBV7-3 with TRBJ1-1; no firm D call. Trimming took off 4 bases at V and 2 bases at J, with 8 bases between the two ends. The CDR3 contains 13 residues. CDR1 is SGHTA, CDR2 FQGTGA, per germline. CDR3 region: CASSYDGNTEAFF. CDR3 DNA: TGTGCCAGCAGCTACGACGGAAACACTGAAGCTTTCTTT.

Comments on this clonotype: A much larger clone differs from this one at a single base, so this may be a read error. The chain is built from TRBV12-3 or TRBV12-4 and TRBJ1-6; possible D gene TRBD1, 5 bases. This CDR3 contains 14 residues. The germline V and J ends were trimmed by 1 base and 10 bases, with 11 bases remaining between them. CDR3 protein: CASSLGQGYSPLHF. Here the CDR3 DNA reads TGTGCCAGCAGTTTAGGTCAGGGTTACTCACCCCTCCACTTT.

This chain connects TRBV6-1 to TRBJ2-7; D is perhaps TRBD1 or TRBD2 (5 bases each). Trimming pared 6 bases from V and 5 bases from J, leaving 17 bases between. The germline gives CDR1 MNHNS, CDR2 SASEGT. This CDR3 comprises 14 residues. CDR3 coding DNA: TGTGCCAGCAGCATAGGACACCCGAGGGACGAGCAGTACTTC. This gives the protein CASSIGHPRDEQYF.

In nucleotides, the CDR3 is TGTGCCAGCGGGACGGGGGTGCCTGAAGCTTTCTTT. Protein sequence: CASGTGVPEAFF. The chain couples TRBV2 to TRBJ1-1; D perhaps matches TRBD1 (5 bases). Germline lookup yields CDR1 SNHLY and CDR2 FYNNEI. V lost 8 bases and J 6 bases, leaving 13 bases between the germline ends. The CDR3 has 12 amino acids.

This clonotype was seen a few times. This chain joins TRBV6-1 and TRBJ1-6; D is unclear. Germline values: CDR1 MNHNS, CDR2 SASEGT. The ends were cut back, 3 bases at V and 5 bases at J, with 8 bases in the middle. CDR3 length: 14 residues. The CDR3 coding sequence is TGTGCCAGCAGTGACTGGGGAAATAATTCACCCCTCCACTTT. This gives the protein CASSDWGNNSPLHF.

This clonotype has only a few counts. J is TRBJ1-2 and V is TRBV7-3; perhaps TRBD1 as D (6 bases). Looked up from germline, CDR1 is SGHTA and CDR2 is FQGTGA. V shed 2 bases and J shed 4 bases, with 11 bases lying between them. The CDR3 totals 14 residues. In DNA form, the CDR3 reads TGTGCCAGCAGCTTAGGCCAGGGGAGCTATGGCTACACCTTC. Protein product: CASSLGQGSYGYTF.

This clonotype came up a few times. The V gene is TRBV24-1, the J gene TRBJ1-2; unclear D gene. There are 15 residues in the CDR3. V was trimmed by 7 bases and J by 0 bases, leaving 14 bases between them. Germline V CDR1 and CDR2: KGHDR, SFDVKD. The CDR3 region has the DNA TGTGCCACCAGGGTGGACGGATATTCTAACTATGGCTACACCTTC. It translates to CATRVDGYSNYGYTF.